The 21 T cell receptor beta chains below all came from one sample that was sequenced in a study of cytomegalovirus exposure and HLA in healthy donors. Amplification used 60 Vbeta primers and 13 Jbeta primers. Only in-frame clones appear in the TCRdb table, and some are missing; sequencing was by immunoSEQ multiplex PCR. This sample carries some 100,000 clones, around 77% of them seen once, and the ten largest clones take around 9.9%. Source material: PBMCs. Receptor source: a man in his forties in good health and CMV-seropositive.

The rearrangement joins TRBV29-1 to TRBJ1-2; 8 bases map to TRBD1. The J segment lost 2 bases and the V segment lost 6 bases, leaving 5 bases of the junction unmatched. The CDR3 runs to 13 residues. Germline CDR1 and CDR2: SQVTM and ANQGSEA. The CDR3 protein is CSVSGQANYGYTF. The CDR3 coding sequence is TGCAGCGTCTCGGGACAGGCCAACTATGGCTACACCTTC. Drawing the rest from reference TRBV29-1 and TRBJ1-2, the complete variable domain is SAVISQKPSRDICQRGTSLTIQCQVDSQVTMMFWYRQQPGQSLTLIATANQGSEATYESGFVIDKFPISRPNLTFSTLTVSNMSPEDSSIYLCSVSGQANYGYTFGSGTRLTVV.

This clone was seen more than once but under ten times. The V call is TRBV5-1, the J call TRBJ2-3, with D unresolved. CDR1 and CDR2 (germline): SGHRS, YFSETQ. The CDR3 runs 14 residues. Trimming cost V 0 bases and J 6 bases, with 11 bases left between them. The CDR3 reads CASSLEWARDTQYF. As DNA, the CDR3 is TGCGCCAGCAGCTTGGAGTGGGCCCGGGATACGCAGTATTTT.

Concerning this clone itself: At one boundary the junction diverges from the germline segment, which might be a read error. The genes are TRBV4-3 and TRBJ2-4; D possibly corresponds to TRBD2 (6 bases). Germline V gene sequence: CDR1 LGHNA, CDR2 YSLEER. The CDR3 is made up of 18 amino acids. The CDR3 loop reads CASSQEGRQELAKNSQYF. The CDR3 DNA is TGCGCCAGCAGCCAAGAAGGTCGTCAAGAACTAGCCAAAAACAGTCAGTACTTC.

This chain links TRBV30 with TRBJ1-2; 7 nucleotides agree with TRBD1. CDR1 is GTSNPN and CDR2 is SVGIG in the germline V gene (reference sequence). Germline trimming cut 4 bases from V and 2 bases from J; bases unmatched to any gene: 22. The CDR3 is 19 amino acids. Written as DNA, the CDR3 is TGTGCCTGGAACCCTCAGGCACCCCTGGTAACGACAGGGAACTATGGCTACACCTTC. It yields the protein CAWNPQAPLVTTGNYGYTF. Complete variable domain (other parts from reference TRBV30 and TRBJ1-2): SQTIHQWPATLVQPVGSPLSLECTVEGTSNPNLYWYRQAAGRGLQLLFYSVGIGQISSEVPQNLSASRPQDRQFILSSKKLLLSDSGFYLCAWNPQAPLVTTGNYGYTFGSGTRLTVV.

The chain recombines TRBV2 with TRBJ1-4; 7 positions agree with TRBD1. CDR3 length: 14 residues. The J segment lost 4 bases and the V segment lost 9 bases, leaving 8 bases of the junction unmatched. CDR1 SNHLY and CDR2 FYNNEI come from the germline V gene. CDR3: CASTQQGLNEKLFF. The CDR3 nucleotides read TGTGCCAGTACACAACAGGGGCTTAATGAAAAACTGTTTTTT.

The chain recombines TRBV4-1 with TRBJ2-2; 10 bases agree with TRBD2. Germline CDR1 and CDR2: MGHRA and YSYEKL. There are 16 residues in the CDR3. Trimming took 3 bases from V and 8 from J; bases not matched to a gene: 9. The CDR3 sequence is CASSHGSGGYKGELFF. The CDR3 DNA reads as TGCGCCAGCAGCCACGGTAGCGGGGGGTACAAGGGGGAGCTGTTTTTT.

This clone was found once. The gene calls are TRBV30 and TRBJ1-1; D not certain. This CDR3 is 13 amino acids long. V was clipped by 1 base and J by 8 bases, with 14 bases between them. Germline CDR1 reads GTSNPN; CDR2 reads SVGIG (reference sequence). The CDR3 loop reads CAWSAGDWLEAFF. The CDR3 region has the DNA TGTGCCTGGAGTGCCGGGGATTGGTTAGAAGCTTTCTTT.

The V and J genes are TRBV2 and TRBJ1-5; D is unclear. Germline V gene sequence: CDR1 SNHLY, CDR2 FYNNEI. This CDR3 contains 13 residues. Deletions cut 5 bases from V and 2 bases from J, with 7 bases between. CDR3: CASSLGRNQPQHF. CDR3 nucleotides: TGTGCCAGCAGTCTGGGCCGCAATCAGCCCCAGCATTTT.

The rearrangement links TRBV5-1 to TRBJ2-7; 9 bases are a match to TRBD1. V was clipped by 2 bases and J by 5 bases; unmatched bases: 8. The CDR3 is 15 amino acids. Germline CDR1 reads SGHRS; CDR2 reads YFSETQ. The CDR3 is CASSLNTGGVNEQYF. The CDR3 nucleotides read TGCGCCAGCAGCTTAAATACAGGGGGCGTTAACGAGCAGTACTTC.

The chain carries TRBV6-6 and TRBJ1-6; 11 bases match TRBD1. Germline CDR1 is MNHNY and CDR2 is SVGAGI (reference sequence). The V segment lost 6 bases and the J segment 7 bases; nucleotides outside the gene matches: 2. The CDR3 is made up of 14 amino acids. The CDR3 here is CASSWDRGNSPLHF. CDR3 bases: TGTGCCAGCAGCTGGGACAGGGGGAATTCACCCCTCCACTTT.

The chain employs TRBV6-6 and TRBJ2-1, with TRBD2 identical over 11 bases. The CDR3 sequence is 14 residues long. With V trimmed by 5 bases and J by 8 bases, 5 bases remained unmatched. CDR1 and CDR2 from the germline V gene are MNHNY and SVGAGI (reference sequence). CDR3 residues: CASSPSGGWDEQFF. In DNA, the CDR3 is TGTGCCAGCAGTCCTAGCGGGGGGTGGGATGAGCAGTTCTTC.

This chain joins TRBV13 and TRBJ1-1; no firm D call. Germline V gene data show CDR1 as PRHDT and CDR2 as FYEKMQ (reference sequence). The germline V and J ends were trimmed by 0 bases and 1 base, with 3 bases remaining between them. The CDR3 totals 13 residues. The CDR3 loop is CASSLGKNTEAFF. As DNA, the CDR3 is TGTGCCAGCAGCTTAGGTAAGAACACTGAAGCTTTCTTT.

The chain's CDR3 is CASSPSKSATNEKLFF. CDR3 nucleotide sequence: TGTGCCAGCTCACCTTCAAAAAGCGCAACTAATGAAAAACTGTTTTTT. V usage is TRBV18 and J usage is TRBJ1-4; no definite D call. CDR1 and CDR2 (germline): KGHSH, LQKENI. V was clipped by 3 bases and J by 0 bases, with 11 bases between them. The CDR3 runs to 16 residues.

This clone appeared a few times. The chain has TRBV5-5 and TRBJ2-1, with D maybe TRBD1 (6 bases). Between the trimmed V and J ends, which lost 0 bases and 2 bases, there was a span of 6 bases. The CDR3 runs to 14 residues. Germline CDR1 and CDR2: SGHKS and YYEKEE (reference sequence). The CDR3 DNA follows: TGTGCCAGCAGCTTGGACAGGGCCTACAATGAGCAGTTCTTC. Translating it yields CASSLDRAYNEQFF.

Worth noting for this clone: One junction end disagrees with the germline gene, perhaps due to a read error. The chain uses TRBV7-7 and TRBJ1-1; D gene ambiguous. Germline CDR1 and CDR2: SSHAT and FNYEAQ (reference sequence). The CDR3 has 13 amino acids. The DNA of the CDR3 is TGTGCTAGCAGCCTCATGGCGAACACTGAAGCTTTCTTT. Its translation is CASSLMANTEAFF.

This clone appeared a single time. The V and J genes are TRBV5-1 and TRBJ1-2; 11 positions match TRBD1. The V gene end was trimmed by 4 bases and the J gene end by 8 bases; junction bases not matched to a gene: 7. This CDR3 spans 14 amino acids. In germline, CDR1 is SGHRS, CDR2 YFSETQ. CDR3 residues: CASSKGQGVTGYTF. The DNA for the CDR3 is TGCGCCAGCAGCAAGGGACAGGGGGTGACCGGCTACACCTTC.

The chain recombines TRBV14 with TRBJ2-1; D may be TRBD2 (5 bases). Between the trimmed V and J ends, which lost 2 bases and 8 bases, there was a span of 7 bases. The CDR3 length is 12 residues. CDR1 is SGHDN and CDR2 is FVKESK in the germline V gene. This CDR3 reads CASSQTRYEQFF. The CDR3 DNA reads TGTGCCAGCAGCCAAACTAGATATGAGCAGTTCTTC.

This rearrangement joins TRBV14 to TRBJ2-7; D perhaps matches TRBD2 (5 bases). The CDR3 contains 16 residues. From germline, CDR1 is SGHDN and CDR2 FVKESK. The V end was cut by 4 bases, the J end by 0 bases, with 16 bases between. CDR3: CASSRYPAGSSYEQYF. The DNA for the CDR3 is TGTGCCAGCAGCCGATACCCTGCGGGCAGCTCCTACGAGCAGTACTTC. The full variable domain, in which reference TRBV14 and TRBJ2-7 provide the parts outside the CDR3, is EAGVTQFPSHSVIEKGQTVTLRCDPISGHDNLYWYRRVMGKEIKFLLHFVKESKQDESGMPNNRFLAERTGGTYSTLKVQPAELEDSGVYFCASSRYPAGSSYEQYFGPGTRLTVT.

The CDR3 DNA sequence: TGCGCCAGCAGCTTGGGGACAGGGGGGACAGATACGCAGTATTTT. This gives the protein CASSLGTGGTDTQYF. The chain uses TRBV5-1 and TRBJ2-3; TRBD1 aligns across 10 bases. With V trimmed by 0 bases and J by 3 bases, 1 base remained unmatched. CDR3 length: 15 residues. Per germline, CDR1 SGHRS and CDR2 YFSETQ.

This clone is a singleton in its sample. The CDR3 coding sequence is TGCAGCGTTGACGGTAGCGGGGGGGACACAGATACGCAGTATTTT. Amino acid sequence: CSVDGSGGDTDTQYF. The chain combines TRBV29-1 with TRBJ2-3; 11 nucleotides agree with TRBD2. The germline V gene encodes CDR1 SQVTM and CDR2 ANQGSEA. The CDR3 contains 15 residues. V dropped 3 bases and J dropped 2; count of bases not matched to a gene: 4.

This chain links TRBV6-5 with TRBJ1-2; no clear D. V was trimmed by 6 bases and J by 4 bases, leaving 12 bases between them. The CDR3 totals 13 residues. The germline gives CDR1 MNHEY, CDR2 SVGAGI. Written as DNA, the CDR3 is TGTGCCAGCAGCCAGAGATCGGGCTATGGCTACACCTTC. Translated, it gives CASSQRSGYGYTF.